This T cell receptor beta chain appears in the sequencing data of a study of blood T cell repertoires in COVID-19. Assay used: immunoSEQ multiplex PCR; TCRdb lists only in-frame clones, some missing. The sample has 140,000 or so clones, about 86% seen once. Per germline, CDR1 SGHVS and CDR2 FQNEAQ. The CDR3 is 13 amino acids. The germline V and J ends were trimmed by 5 bases and 4 bases, with 9 bases remaining between them. The chain is built from TRBV7-8 and TRBJ1-3; D possibly corresponds to TRBD1 (5 bases). Sequencing was carried out using peripheral blood. The sequence came from a human donor in a cohort sampled during active COVID-19. CDR3: CASSREGGNTIYF. Here the CDR3 DNA reads TGTGCCAGCAGCCGAGAGGGGGGAAACACCATATATTTT. Full variable domain (rest looked up from reference TRBV7-8 and TRBJ1-3): GAGVSQSPRYKVAKRGQDVALRCDPISGHVSLFWYQQALGQGPEFLTYFQNEAQLDKSGLPSDRFFAERPEGSVSTLKIQRTQQEDSAVYLCASSREGGNTIYFGEGSWLTVV.